This TCR beta chain was recovered during a study of regulatory T cells in long-lasting Graves disease. This clonotype has at least ten counts. The length of the CDR3 is 19 residues. Germline V gene lookup returns CDR1 DFQATT and CDR2 SNEGSKA (reference sequence). Trimming stripped 0 bases from V and 0 bases from J, with 22 bases between. The time point denotes: newly diagnosed GD, antithyroid drugs for less than 3 months. The TCR library was made from RNA extracted from PBMCs. TCR beta libraries were built with iRepertoire HTBI primers and Arm-PCR of CDR3 regions. MiXCR, applied by TCRdb to the multiplex PCR reads, yields one record per CDR3 protein. The sample shows 250,000 to 300,000 distinct CDR3 sequences, approximately 20% of them seen only once. This sample also belongs to another study, concerning T cells in Graves' hyperthyroidism and ophthalmopathy.

The specimen comprised peripheral blood mononuclear cells (PBMCs), sampled at new diagnosis, from a patient treated with antithyroid drugs. The gene calls are TRBV20-1 and TRBJ2-3, with D perhaps matching TRBD2 (5 bases). The clonotype comes from a woman aged 25-40 years with Graves disease. CDR3 region: CSARDPRGVAGPSTDTQYF. CDR3 DNA sequence: TGCAGTGCTAGAGACCCCCGGGGAGTTGCGGGCCCTAGCACAGATACGCAGTATTTT.